A single sample gave rise to the 3 T cell receptor beta chains below, sequenced in a study of regulatory T cells in long-lasting Graves disease. The authors built TCR beta libraries using iRepertoire HTBI primers and Arm-PCR of CDR3 regions. Via MiXCR, TCRdb re-called the multiplex PCR reads, giving one row per CDR3 protein. The sample contains hundreds of thousands of distinct CDR3 sequences, around 15% of which appear only once. Time point noted: newly diagnosed GD, antithyroid drugs for less than 3 months. The TCR library was made from RNA extracted from PBMCs. The material was peripheral blood mononuclear cells (PBMCs), obtained at new diagnosis, from a patient treated with antithyroid drugs. The receptors originated from a female donor with Graves disease.

This clonotype was recorded many times. This chain links TRBV2 with TRBJ1-1, with 8 bases aligning to TRBD1. The V gene end was trimmed by 5 bases and the J gene end by 4 bases; junction bases not matched to a gene: 9. Per the germline V gene, CDR1 is SNHLY and CDR2 is FYNNEI. The CDR3 runs to 15 residues. The CDR3 nucleotides read TGTGCCAGCAGTCCGACAGGGGAATCAAGCACTGAAGCTTTCTTT. Amino acids: CASSPTGESSTEAFF.

This clonotype showed up many times. The rearrangement uses TRBV12-3 or TRBV12-4 and TRBJ1-2; 8 bases are a match to TRBD1. The ends lost 4 bases at V and 9 bases at J; junction bases unmatched: 13. The CDR3 spans 15 residues. CDR3 sequence (DNA): TGTGCCAGCAGTTCCGGACAGGGCAGCTTCAATAGCTACACCTTC. The encoded protein is CASSSGQGSFNSYTF.

The chain carries TRBV7-2 and TRBJ1-1, with 7 nucleotides matching TRBD1. This CDR3 is built from 14 residues. Germline CDR1 SGHTA, CDR2 FQGNSA. The V and J ends lost 2 bases and 5 bases, in that order; junction bases with no gene match: 5. The CDR3: CASSLRQGETEAFF. The DNA for the CDR3 is TGTGCCAGCAGCTTAAGACAGGGAGAAACTGAAGCTTTCTTT.